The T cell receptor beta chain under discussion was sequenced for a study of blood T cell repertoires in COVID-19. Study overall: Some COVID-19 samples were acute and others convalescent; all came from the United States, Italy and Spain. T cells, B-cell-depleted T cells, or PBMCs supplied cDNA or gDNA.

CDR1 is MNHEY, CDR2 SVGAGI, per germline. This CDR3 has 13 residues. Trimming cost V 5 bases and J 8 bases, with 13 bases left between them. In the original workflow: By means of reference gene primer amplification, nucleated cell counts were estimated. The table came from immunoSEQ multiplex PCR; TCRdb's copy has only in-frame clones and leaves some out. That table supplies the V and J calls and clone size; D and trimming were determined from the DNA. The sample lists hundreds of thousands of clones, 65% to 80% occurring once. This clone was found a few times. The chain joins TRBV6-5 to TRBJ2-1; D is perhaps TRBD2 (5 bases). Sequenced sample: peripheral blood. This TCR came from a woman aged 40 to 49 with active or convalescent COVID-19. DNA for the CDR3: TGTGCCAGCAGTCTGAGGGTCGGGTATGAGCAGTTCTTC. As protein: CASSLRVGYEQFF.